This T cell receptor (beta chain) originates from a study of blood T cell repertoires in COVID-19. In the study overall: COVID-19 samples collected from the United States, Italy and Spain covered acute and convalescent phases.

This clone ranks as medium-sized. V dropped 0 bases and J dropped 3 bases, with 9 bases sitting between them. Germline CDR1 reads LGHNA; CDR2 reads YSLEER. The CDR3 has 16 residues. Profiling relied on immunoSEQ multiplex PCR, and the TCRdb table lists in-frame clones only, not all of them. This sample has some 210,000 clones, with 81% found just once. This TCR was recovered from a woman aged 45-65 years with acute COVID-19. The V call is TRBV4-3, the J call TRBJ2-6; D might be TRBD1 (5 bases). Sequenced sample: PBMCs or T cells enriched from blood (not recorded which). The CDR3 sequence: CASSQDQGGGANVLTF. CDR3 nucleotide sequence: TGCGCCAGCAGCCAAGATCAGGGTGGTGGGGCCAACGTCCTGACTTTC.